This TCR beta chain derives from a study of blood T cells in healthy people across ages. Between the trimmed V and J ends, which lost 5 bases and 5 bases, there was a span of 18 bases. The CDR3 extends over 15 amino acids. Germline V gene lookup returns CDR1 SGHVS and CDR2 FQNEAQ. Using a J-beta primer mix together with a sample-barcoded 5' primer, a second PCR was run for roughly 6 to 11 cycles. Each sample yielded at least 3 million CDR3-containing paired-end reads. MiXCR, applied by TCRdb to the 5' RACE reads, yields one record per CDR3 protein. The repertoire includes roughly 1.7 million distinct CDR3 sequences, roughly 32% of them detected once, and roughly 10% sits in the top ten.

The chain couples TRBV7-8 to TRBJ2-5, with a weak D call TRBD2 (5 bases). Material for sequencing was blood. The source is a woman in her twenties or thirties in good health. CDR3 nucleotide sequence: TGTGCCAGCAGCCGGGCCGGGAAAGGGCGGGAGACCCAGTACTTC. Translation gives CASSRAGKGRETQYF. Complete variable domain (other parts from reference TRBV7-8 and TRBJ2-5): GAGVSQSPRYKVAKRGQDVALRCDPISGHVSLFWYQQALGQGPEFLTYFQNEAQLDKSGLPSDRFFAERPEGSVSTLKIQRTQQEDSAVYLCASSRAGKGRETQYFGPGTRLLVL.